The 2 T cell receptor beta chains presented below share a single source sample, sequenced in a study of blood T cell repertoires in COVID-19. Measured with immunoSEQ multiplex PCR; TCRdb has only the in-frame clones, and not every one. The table has approximately 170,000 clones, approximately 91% seen once. The sample comprised peripheral blood. These receptors were taken from a man aged 25 to 45 with acute or convalescent COVID-19.

CDR3 sequence (DNA): TGCGCCAGCAGCTTACCCATGGGCCCCGGAGATACGCAGTATTTT. The encoded protein is CASSLPMGPGDTQYF. This chain uses TRBV5-1 with TRBJ2-3; D gene ambiguous. V was shortened by 2 bases and J by 5 bases, with 15 bases between the two germline ends. The germline V gene encodes CDR1 SGHRS and CDR2 YFSETQ. CDR3 length equals 15 residues. Variable domain in full (rest from reference TRBV5-1 and TRBJ2-3): KAGVTQTPRYLIKTRGQQVTLSCSPISGHRSVSWYQQTPGQGLQFLFEYFSETQRNKGNFPGRFSGRQFSNSRSEMNVSTLELGDSALYLCASSLPMGPGDTQYFGPGTRLTVL.

V usage is TRBV12-5 and J usage is TRBJ2-3, with TRBD2 matching over 7 bases. The CDR3 has 21 residues. The V segment lost 0 bases and the J segment 2 bases; nucleotides outside the gene matches: 20. Germline CDR1 and CDR2: LGHNT and FRNRAP. The CDR3 DNA reads as TGTGCTAGTGGTTTGGTACTTGGCAAAAGCGGGGCTAGAGGGAACACAGATACGCAGTATTTT. It yields the protein CASGLVLGKSGARGNTDTQYF.